One and the same sample provided the 17 T cell receptor beta chains below, sequenced in a study of OX40 agonist ivuxolimab in advanced cancers. Produced via immunoSEQ multiplex PCR; TCRdb's table is partial and in-frame only. The sample contains 78,000 or so clones, about 91% of which appear only once. Here the sequenced sample was CD4+ or CD8+ T cells sorted from blood, taken in a trial of the OX40 agonist ivuxolimab. All receptors derive from an adult with an advanced solid tumor such as melanoma, head and neck, liver or kidney cancer.

This clone was recorded once. This chain links TRBV16 with TRBJ1-5, with a tentative D call TRBD1 (5 bases). The germline V gene has CDR1 KGHSY and CDR2 FQNENV. Trimming stripped 2 bases from V and 6 bases from J, with 8 bases between. This CDR3 contains 13 residues. The CDR3, as DNA: TGTGCCAGCAGCCAACGAGGGGTTCAGCCCCAGCATTTT. It translates to CASSQRGVQPQHF.

The J gene is TRBJ2-6, the V gene TRBV28, with 7 positions matching TRBD1. V shed 3 bases and J 2 bases; nucleotides not matched to a gene: 4. This CDR3 region has 16 residues. The germline gives CDR1 MDHEN, CDR2 SYDVKM. CDR3 protein: CASSLRGRAGANVLTF. The CDR3 nucleotides are TGTGCCAGCAGTTTGAGGGGGCGCGCTGGGGCCAACGTCCTGACTTTC.

V gene TRBV2 combines with J gene TRBJ2-3, with no clear D. The V gene's germline CDR1 is SNHLY and CDR2 FYNNEI. The CDR3 covers 16 residues. V dropped 6 bases and J dropped 0 bases, with 16 bases sitting between them. The CDR3 bases are TGTGCCAGCAGAGACCCCCCCCGTTACAGCACAGATACGCAGTATTTT. It specifies CASRDPPRYSTDTQYF.

The rearrangement links TRBV4-1 to TRBJ2-1, with no clear D. From germline, CDR1 is MGHRA and CDR2 YSYEKL. The CDR3 totals 14 residues. V was pared by 4 bases and J by 1 base, with 8 bases between. In DNA form, the CDR3 reads TGCGCCAGCAGCCGAGACTTTTCCTACAATGAGCAGTTCTTC. It codes for CASSRDFSYNEQFF.

The CDR3 region is CASSPRSTAGGANVLTF. The CDR3, as DNA: TGTGCCAGCTCACCACGGTCCACCGCAGGCGGGGCCAACGTCCTGACTTTC. V and J are TRBV18 and TRBJ2-6; D gene ambiguous. Trimming left V 1 base short and J 4 bases short, with 14 bases between. The CDR3 length is 17 residues. Germline loops: CDR1 KGHSH, CDR2 LQKENI. The variable domain in full, with the rest retrieved from reference TRBV18 and TRBJ2-6, is NAGVMQNPRHLVRRRGQEARLRCSPMKGHSHVYWYRQLPEEGLKFMVYLQKENIIDESGMPKERFSAEFPKEGPSILRIQQVVRGDSAAYFCASSPRSTAGGANVLTFGAGSRLTVL.

V usage is TRBV4-2 and J usage is TRBJ1-4, with 7 bases aligning to TRBD1. The junction had 14 bases not matched to a gene; V was cut back by 7 bases and J by 3 bases. CDR1 LGHNA and CDR2 YNFKEQ come from the germline V gene. The CDR3 loop spans 17 amino acids. In DNA form, the CDR3 reads TGTGCCAGCAAGGGAGGGGCAGGGGGACGGGCTAATGAAAAACTGTTTTTT. Encoded protein: CASKGGAGGRANEKLFF.

V is TRBV5-4 and J is TRBJ1-6; D not certain. The CDR3 loop spans 15 amino acids. Germline V gives CDR1 SGHNT, CDR2 YYREEE (reference sequence). Trimming removed 4 bases from V and 14 bases from J, with 22 bases in between. The CDR3: CASSPPGGQFGSLHF. CDR3 coding DNA: TGTGCCAGCAGCCCCCCCGGCGGGCAGTTTGGATCCCTCCACTTT.

The rearrangement uses TRBV4-2 and TRBJ2-5, with D unresolved. Germline CDR1 and CDR2: LGHNA and YNFKEQ. The CDR3 consists of 15 residues. V was pared by 1 base and J by 5 bases, with 14 bases between. The CDR3 DNA reads as TGTGCCAGCAGCCAAGGGACCAGCCCACAGGAGACCCAGTACTTC. Translated, it gives CASSQGTSPQETQYF.

In nucleotides, the CDR3 is TGTGCCAGCAGGTCCGGCCTGAGCTACACCTTC. It encodes CASRSGLSYTF. The chain couples TRBV6-5 to TRBJ1-2; no firm D call. The CDR3 consists of 11 residues. Trimming took 6 bases from V and 9 from J, leaving 11 bases between them. Germline lookup yields CDR1 MNHEY and CDR2 SVGAGI.

This chain's CDR3 is CASSSSQREGEDTDTQYF. Written as DNA, the CDR3 is TGTGCCAGCAGTTCCTCCCAGCGGGAGGGCGAGGACACAGATACGCAGTATTTT. The chain is built from TRBV6-7 and TRBJ2-3; TRBD2 agrees at 10 bases. TRBV6-7 is reported as an ORF; its role is uncertain. The CDR3 extends over 18 amino acids. After removal of 4 bases from V and 2 bases from J, the junction contained 12 bases not matched to a gene.

This sequence joins TRBV29-1 and TRBJ2-7; 11 nucleotides agree with TRBD2. Germline V gives CDR1 SQVTM, CDR2 ANQGSEA. CDR3 size: 14 residues. Unmatched junction bases numbered 8, after V lost 6 bases and J lost 4 bases. For the CDR3, the DNA is TGCAGCGTGATCCCGGGACTAGCGGAATACGAGCAGTACTTC. It encodes CSVIPGLAEYEQYF.

Note on this clone: Sequence at one end of the junction differs from germline and may be a read error. Other DNA sequences of this sample code for an identical CDR3. J is TRBJ2-1 and V is TRBV7-9; 9 positions match TRBD2. CDR1 and CDR2 (germline): SEHNR, FQNEAQ (reference sequence). The CDR3 length is 16 residues. The CDR3 region is CASSLALAGSYNEQFF. The CDR3 DNA sequence: TGTGCCAGCAGCCTAGCCCTAGCGGGGTCCTACAATGAGCAGTTCTTC.

The chain joins TRBV15 to TRBJ2-5; tentatively, D is TRBD2 (6 bases). Between the trimmed V and J ends, which lost 1 base and 1 base, there was a span of 13 bases. Germline V gene data show CDR1 as LNHNV and CDR2 as YYDKDF (reference sequence). The CDR3 runs 16 residues. The CDR3 reads CATSRGGGATQETQYF. CDR3 in DNA: TGTGCCACCAGCAGAGGGGGCGGGGCGACCCAAGAGACCCAGTACTTC.

The sample holds one count of this clone. This chain joins TRBV2 and TRBJ2-3; weak D call: TRBD2 (7 bases). In germline, CDR1 is SNHLY, CDR2 FYNNEI. V lost 10 bases and J 4 bases, leaving 18 bases between the germline ends. The CDR3 is 14 amino acids. The CDR3 nucleotides are TGTGCCAACTCTCGGGGGGCGGGCGCAGATACGCAGTATTTT. Amino acid sequence: CANSRGAGADTQYF.

Only one count was recorded for this clone. The rearrangement uses TRBV25-1 and TRBJ2-3; 8 nucleotides match TRBD2. J was trimmed by 4 bases and V by 8 bases; bases with no gene match: 8. The CDR3 has 14 residues. Germline lookup yields CDR1 MGHDK and CDR2 SYGVNS. The CDR3 sequence is CASGVAGRSDTQYF. The CDR3 DNA reads as TGTGCCAGCGGGGTAGCGGGAAGGTCAGATACGCAGTATTTT.

The V and J genes are TRBV5-1 and TRBJ2-3, with D perhaps matching TRBD1 or TRBD2 (5 bases each). Trimming removed 7 bases from V and 2 bases from J, with 14 bases in between. The length of the CDR3 is 14 residues. The germline CDR1 and CDR2 sequences are SGHRS and YFSETQ. The CDR3 DNA sequence: TGCGCCAGCCGCCCCGGGACGGACACAGATACGCAGTATTTT. Its protein product is CASRPGTDTDTQYF.

The CDR3 coding sequence is TGTGCCAGCTCACCACGACAGGGAGGCGATGAGCAGTTCTTC. Encoded protein: CASSPRQGGDEQFF. The chain links TRBV18 to TRBJ2-1, with D perhaps matching TRBD1 (7 bases). Trimming removed 1 base from V and 8 bases from J, with 12 bases in between. CDR3 length equals 14 residues. Germline V lookup: CDR1 KGHSH, CDR2 LQKENI.